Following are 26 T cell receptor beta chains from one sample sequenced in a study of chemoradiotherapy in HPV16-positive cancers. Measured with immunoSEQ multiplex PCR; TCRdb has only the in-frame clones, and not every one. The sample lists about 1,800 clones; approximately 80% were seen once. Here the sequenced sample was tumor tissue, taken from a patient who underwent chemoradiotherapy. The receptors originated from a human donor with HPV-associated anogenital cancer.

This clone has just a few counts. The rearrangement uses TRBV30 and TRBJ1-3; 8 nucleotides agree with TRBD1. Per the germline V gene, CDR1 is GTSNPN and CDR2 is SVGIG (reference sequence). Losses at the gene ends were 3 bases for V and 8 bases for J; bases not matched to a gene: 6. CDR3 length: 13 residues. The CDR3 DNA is TGTGCCTGGAGAACAGGGGGAGGGTACACCATATATTTT. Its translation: CAWRTGGGYTIYF.

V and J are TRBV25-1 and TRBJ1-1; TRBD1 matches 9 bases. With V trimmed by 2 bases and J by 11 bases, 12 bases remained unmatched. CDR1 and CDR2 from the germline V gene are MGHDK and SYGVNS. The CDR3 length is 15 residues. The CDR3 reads CASSERVEGDRAAFF. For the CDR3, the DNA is TGTGCCAGCAGTGAACGGGTAGAAGGGGACAGGGCTGCTTTCTTT. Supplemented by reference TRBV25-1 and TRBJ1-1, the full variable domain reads EADIYQTPRYLVIGTGKKITLECSQTMGHDKMYWYQQDPGMELHLIHYSYGVNSTEKGDLSSESTVSRIRTEHFPLTLESARPSHTSQYLCASSERVEGDRAAFFGQGTRLTVV.

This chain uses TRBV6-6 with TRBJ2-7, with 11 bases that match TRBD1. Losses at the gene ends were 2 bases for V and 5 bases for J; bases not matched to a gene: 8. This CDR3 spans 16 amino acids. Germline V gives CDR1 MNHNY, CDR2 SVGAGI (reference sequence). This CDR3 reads CASSYGPGQGGHEQYF. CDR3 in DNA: TGTGCCAGCAGTTACGGTCCGGGACAGGGGGGACACGAGCAGTACTTC.

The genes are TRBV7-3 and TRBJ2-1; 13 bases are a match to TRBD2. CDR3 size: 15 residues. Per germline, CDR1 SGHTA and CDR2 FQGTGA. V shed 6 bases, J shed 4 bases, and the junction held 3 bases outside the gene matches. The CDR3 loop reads CASSLTSGRYNEQFF. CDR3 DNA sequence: TGTGCCAGCAGTTTGACTAGCGGGAGGTACAATGAGCAGTTCTTC.

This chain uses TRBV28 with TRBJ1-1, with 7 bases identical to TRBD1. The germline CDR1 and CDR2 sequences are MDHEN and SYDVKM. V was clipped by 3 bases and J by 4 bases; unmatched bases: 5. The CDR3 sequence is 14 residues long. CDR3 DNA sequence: TGTGCCAGCAGTTTGCCGGGGACAGTCACTGAAGCTTTCTTT. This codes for CASSLPGTVTEAFF. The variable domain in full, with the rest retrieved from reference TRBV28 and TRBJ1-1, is DVKVTQSSRYLVKRTGEKVFLECVQDMDHENMFWYRQDPGLGLRLIYFSYDVKMKEKGDIPEGYSVSREKKERFSLILESASTNQTSMYLCASSLPGTVTEAFFGQGTRLTVV.

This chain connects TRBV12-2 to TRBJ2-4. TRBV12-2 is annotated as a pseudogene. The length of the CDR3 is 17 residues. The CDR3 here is CASRLVWHQLAKNIQYF. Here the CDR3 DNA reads TGTGCAAGTCGCTTAGTTTGGCACCAACTAGCCAAAAACATTCAGTACTTC.

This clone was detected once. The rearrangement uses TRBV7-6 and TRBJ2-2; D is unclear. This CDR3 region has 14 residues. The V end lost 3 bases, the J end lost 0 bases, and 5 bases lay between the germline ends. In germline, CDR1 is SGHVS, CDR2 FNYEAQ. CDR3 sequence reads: CASSLYTNTGELFF. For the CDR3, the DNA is TGTGCCAGCAGCTTGTATACGAACACCGGGGAGCTGTTTTTT. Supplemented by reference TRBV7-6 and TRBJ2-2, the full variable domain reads GAGVSQSPRYKVTKRGQDVALRCDPISGHVSLYWYRQALGQGPEFLTYFNYEAQQDKSGLPNDRFSAERPEGSISTLTIQRTEQRDSAMYRCASSLYTNTGELFFGEGSRLTVL.

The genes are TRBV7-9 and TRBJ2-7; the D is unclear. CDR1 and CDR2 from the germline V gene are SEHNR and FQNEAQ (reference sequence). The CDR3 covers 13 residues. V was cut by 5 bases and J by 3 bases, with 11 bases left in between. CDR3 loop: CASSLGGYYEQYF. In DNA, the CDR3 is TGTGCCAGCAGCCTTGGCGGCTACTACGAGCAGTACTTC.

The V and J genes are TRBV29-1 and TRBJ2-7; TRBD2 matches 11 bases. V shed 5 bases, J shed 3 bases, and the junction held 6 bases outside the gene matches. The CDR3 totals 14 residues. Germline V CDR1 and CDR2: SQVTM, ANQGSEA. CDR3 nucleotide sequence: TGCAGCGTTAGGTCTAGCGGGAGGATCTACGAGCAGTACTTC. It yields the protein CSVRSSGRIYEQYF.

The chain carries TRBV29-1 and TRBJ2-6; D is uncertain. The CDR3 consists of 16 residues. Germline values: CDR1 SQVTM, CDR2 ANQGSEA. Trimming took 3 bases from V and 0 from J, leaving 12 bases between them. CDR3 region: CSVELDVNSGANVLTF. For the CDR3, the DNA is TGCAGCGTTGAGTTGGACGTTAACTCTGGGGCCAACGTCCTGACTTTC.

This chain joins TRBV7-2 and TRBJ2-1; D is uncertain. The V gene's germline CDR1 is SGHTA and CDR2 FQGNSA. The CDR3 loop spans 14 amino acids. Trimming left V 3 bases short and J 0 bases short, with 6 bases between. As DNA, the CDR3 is TGTGCCAGCAGCTTCTGGGGCTCCTACAATGAGCAGTTCTTC. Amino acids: CASSFWGSYNEQFF.

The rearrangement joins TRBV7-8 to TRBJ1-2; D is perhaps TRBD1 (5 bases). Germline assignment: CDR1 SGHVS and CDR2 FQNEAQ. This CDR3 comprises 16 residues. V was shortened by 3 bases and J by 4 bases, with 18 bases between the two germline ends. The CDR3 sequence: CASSLRRAAGAYGYTF. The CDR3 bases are TGTGCCAGCAGCTTGAGGAGGGCCGCCGGGGCCTATGGCTACACCTTC.

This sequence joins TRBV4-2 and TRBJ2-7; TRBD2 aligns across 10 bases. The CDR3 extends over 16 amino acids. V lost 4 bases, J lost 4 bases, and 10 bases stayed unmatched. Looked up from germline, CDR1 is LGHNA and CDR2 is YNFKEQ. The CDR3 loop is CASSPRTGTSVYEQYF. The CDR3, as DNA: TGTGCCAGCAGCCCTAGAACCGGGACTAGCGTGTACGAGCAGTACTTC.

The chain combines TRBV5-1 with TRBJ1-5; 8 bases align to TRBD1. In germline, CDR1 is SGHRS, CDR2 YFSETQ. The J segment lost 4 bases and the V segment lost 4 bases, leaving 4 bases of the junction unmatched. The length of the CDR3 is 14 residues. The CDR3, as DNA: TGCGCCAGCAGCACGGGACAGGAGAATCAGCCCCAGCATTTT. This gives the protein CASSTGQENQPQHF.

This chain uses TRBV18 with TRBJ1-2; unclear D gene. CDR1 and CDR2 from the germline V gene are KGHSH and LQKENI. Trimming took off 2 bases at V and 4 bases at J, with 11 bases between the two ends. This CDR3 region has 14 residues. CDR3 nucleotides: TGTGCCAGCTCACCAGCCCAGTACACCTATGGCTACACCTTC. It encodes CASSPAQYTYGYTF. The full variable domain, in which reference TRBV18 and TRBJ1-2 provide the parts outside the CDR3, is NAGVMQNPRHLVRRRGQEARLRCSPMKGHSHVYWYRQLPEEGLKFMVYLQKENIIDESGMPKERFSAEFPKEGPSILRIQQVVRGDSAAYFCASSPAQYTYGYTFGSGTRLTVV.

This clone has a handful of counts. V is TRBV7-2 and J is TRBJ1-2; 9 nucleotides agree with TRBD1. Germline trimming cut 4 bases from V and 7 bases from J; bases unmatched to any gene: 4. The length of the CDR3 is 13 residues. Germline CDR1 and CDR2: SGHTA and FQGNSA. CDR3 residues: CASSSSTGGGYTF. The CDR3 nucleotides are TGTGCCAGCAGCTCGTCGACAGGGGGTGGCTACACCTTC.

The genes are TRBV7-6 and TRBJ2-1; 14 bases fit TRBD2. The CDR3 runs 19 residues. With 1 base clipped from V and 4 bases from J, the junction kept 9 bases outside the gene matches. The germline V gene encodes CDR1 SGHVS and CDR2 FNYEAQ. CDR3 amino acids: CASSLETSGRARTYNEQFF. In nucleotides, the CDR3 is TGTGCCAGCAGCTTAGAGACTAGCGGGAGGGCCCGGACTTACAATGAGCAGTTCTTC.

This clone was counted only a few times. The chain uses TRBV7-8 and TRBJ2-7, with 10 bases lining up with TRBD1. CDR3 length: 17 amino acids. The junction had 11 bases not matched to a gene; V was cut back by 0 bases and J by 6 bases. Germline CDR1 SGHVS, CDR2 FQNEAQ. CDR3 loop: CASSLAGAGTGAREQYF. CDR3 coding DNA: TGTGCCAGCAGCTTAGCTGGGGCTGGGACAGGGGCGCGCGAGCAGTACTTC.

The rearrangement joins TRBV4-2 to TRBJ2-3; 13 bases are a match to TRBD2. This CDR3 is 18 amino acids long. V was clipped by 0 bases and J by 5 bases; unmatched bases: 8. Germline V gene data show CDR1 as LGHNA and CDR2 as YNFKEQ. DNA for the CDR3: TGTGCCAGCAGCCAAGAAAGGGGACTAGCGGGAAGGCGAGATACGCAGTATTTT. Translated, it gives CASSQERGLAGRRDTQYF.

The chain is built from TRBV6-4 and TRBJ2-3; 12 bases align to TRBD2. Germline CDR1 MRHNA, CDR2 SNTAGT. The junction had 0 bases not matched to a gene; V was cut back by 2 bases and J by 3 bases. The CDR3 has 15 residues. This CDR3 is CASSDGTSGTDTQYF. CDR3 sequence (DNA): TGTGCCAGCAGTGACGGGACTAGCGGGACAGATACGCAGTATTTT.

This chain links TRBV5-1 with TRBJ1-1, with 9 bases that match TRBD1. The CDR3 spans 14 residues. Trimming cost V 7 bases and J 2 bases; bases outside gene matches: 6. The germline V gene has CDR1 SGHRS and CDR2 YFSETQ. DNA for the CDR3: TGCGCCAGCGGACAGGGGCCTGGTAACACTGAAGCTTTCTTT. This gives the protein CASGQGPGNTEAFF.

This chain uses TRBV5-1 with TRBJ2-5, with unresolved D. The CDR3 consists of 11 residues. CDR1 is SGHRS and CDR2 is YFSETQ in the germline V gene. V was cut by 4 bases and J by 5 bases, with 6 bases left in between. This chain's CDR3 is CASSLLETQYF. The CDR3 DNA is TGCGCCAGCAGCCTTCTGGAGACCCAGTACTTC.

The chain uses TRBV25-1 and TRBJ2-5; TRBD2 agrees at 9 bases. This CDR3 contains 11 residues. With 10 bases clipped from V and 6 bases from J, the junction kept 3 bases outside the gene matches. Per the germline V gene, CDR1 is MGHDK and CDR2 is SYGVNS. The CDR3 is CAIGTSKTQYF. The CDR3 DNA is TGTGCCATCGGGACTAGCAAGACCCAGTACTTC.

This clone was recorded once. CDR3 coding DNA: TGTGCCAGCAGCTTAGTCGGCGGTTCGGGTTCACCCCTCCACTTT. It encodes CASSLVGGSGSPLHF. The chain carries TRBV7-8 and TRBJ1-6; D is ambiguous. The CDR3 consists of 15 residues. Germline values: CDR1 SGHVS, CDR2 FQNEAQ. V lost 1 base and J lost 9, with 13 bases in between. Supplemented by reference TRBV7-8 and TRBJ1-6, the full variable domain reads GAGVSQSPRYKVAKRGQDVALRCDPISGHVSLFWYQQALGQGPEFLTYFQNEAQLDKSGLPSDRFFAERPEGSVSTLKIQRTQQEDSAVYLCASSLVGGSGSPLHFGNGTRLTVT.

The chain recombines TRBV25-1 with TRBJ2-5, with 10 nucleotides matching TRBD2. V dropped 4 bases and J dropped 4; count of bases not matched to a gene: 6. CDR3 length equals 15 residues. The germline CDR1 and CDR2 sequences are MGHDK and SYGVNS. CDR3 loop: CASSGQREGPETQYF. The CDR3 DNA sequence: TGTGCCAGCAGTGGCCAGCGGGAGGGCCCAGAGACCCAGTACTTC. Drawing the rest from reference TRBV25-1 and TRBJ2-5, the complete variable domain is EADIYQTPRYLVIGTGKKITLECSQTMGHDKMYWYQQDPGMELHLIHYSYGVNSTEKGDLSSESTVSRIRTEHFPLTLESARPSHTSQYLCASSGQREGPETQYFGPGTRLLVL.

The CDR3, as DNA: TGCGCCAGCAGCCGATCACTAGCGGGAGGGGGAGATACGCAGTATTTT. This encodes CASSRSLAGGGDTQYF. V gene TRBV4-1 combines with J gene TRBJ2-3; TRBD2 agrees at 13 bases. The CDR3 consists of 16 residues. After removal of 4 bases from V and 5 bases from J, the junction contained 6 bases not matched to a gene. Germline values: CDR1 MGHRA, CDR2 YSYEKL.